Described below is a single T cell receptor (beta chain) sequence and its context. Its target is unknown. Sequencing was performed with immunoSEQ multiplex PCR; in TCRdb, only in-frame clones are kept and a portion is missing. The sample consists of 300,000 to 350,000 clones, roughly 80% of them appearing once. This specimen belongs to a study of cytotoxic CD8 clonotypes in ibrutinib-treated CLL. Study-wide points: Clonality was elevated at ibrutinib response and had returned toward baseline at progression.

CDR1 is LNHDA, CDR2 SQIVND, per germline (reference sequence). Trimming removed 4 bases at V and 3 bases at J, with 7 bases between. The CDR3 totals 14 residues. This specimen was PBMCs, taken before ibrutinib treatment. This clonotype was sampled from a human donor with chronic lymphocytic leukemia. V is TRBV19 and J is TRBJ2-6, with a possible D match to TRBD2 (5 bases). CDR3 amino acids: CASSTGFGANVLTF. DNA of the CDR3: TGTGCCAGTAGTACGGGGTTTGGGGCCAACGTCCTGACTTTC.